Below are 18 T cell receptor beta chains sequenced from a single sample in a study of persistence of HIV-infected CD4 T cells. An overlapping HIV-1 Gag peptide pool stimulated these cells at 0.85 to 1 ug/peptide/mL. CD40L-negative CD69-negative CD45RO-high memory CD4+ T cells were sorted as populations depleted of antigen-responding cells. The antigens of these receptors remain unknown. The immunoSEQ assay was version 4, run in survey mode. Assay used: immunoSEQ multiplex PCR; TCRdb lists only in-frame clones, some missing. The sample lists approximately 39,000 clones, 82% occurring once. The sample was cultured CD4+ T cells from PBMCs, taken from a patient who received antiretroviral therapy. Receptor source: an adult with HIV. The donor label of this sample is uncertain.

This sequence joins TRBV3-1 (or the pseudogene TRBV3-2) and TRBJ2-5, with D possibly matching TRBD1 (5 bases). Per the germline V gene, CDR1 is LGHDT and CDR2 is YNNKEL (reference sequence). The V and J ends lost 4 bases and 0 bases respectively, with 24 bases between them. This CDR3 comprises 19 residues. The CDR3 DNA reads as TGTGCCAGCAGCCTCTCAAGATGGGGCCTACCAAAGTACCAAGAGACCCAGTACTTC. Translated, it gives CASSLSRWGLPKYQETQYF.

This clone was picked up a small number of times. CDR3: CAGYGGNNQPQHF. Written as DNA, the CDR3 is TGTGCCGGGTACGGGGGTAACAATCAGCCCCAGCATTTT. The chain has TRBV6-5 and TRBJ1-5; weak D call: TRBD1 (5 bases). Trimming cost V 11 bases and J 3 bases, with 14 bases left between them. Germline CDR1 is MNHEY and CDR2 is SVGAGI. The CDR3 runs 13 residues.

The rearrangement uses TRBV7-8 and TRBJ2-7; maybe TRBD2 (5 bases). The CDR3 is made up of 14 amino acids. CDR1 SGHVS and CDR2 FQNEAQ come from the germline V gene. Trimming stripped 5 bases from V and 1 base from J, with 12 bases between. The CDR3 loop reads CASSPSGQSYEQYF. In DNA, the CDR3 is TGTGCCAGCAGCCCCAGCGGTCAGTCCTACGAGCAGTACTTC.

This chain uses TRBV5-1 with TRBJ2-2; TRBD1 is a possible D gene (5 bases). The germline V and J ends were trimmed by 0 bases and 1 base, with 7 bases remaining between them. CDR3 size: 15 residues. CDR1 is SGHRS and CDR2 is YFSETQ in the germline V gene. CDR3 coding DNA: TGCGCCAGCAGCTTGGGAGACAGGAACACCGGGGAGCTGTTTTTT. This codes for CASSLGDRNTGELFF.

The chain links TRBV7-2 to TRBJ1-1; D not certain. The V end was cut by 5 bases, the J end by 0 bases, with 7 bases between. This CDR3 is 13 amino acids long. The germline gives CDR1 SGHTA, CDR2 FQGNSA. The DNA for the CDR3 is TGTGCCAGCAGCAGGCGACTGAACACTGAAGCTTTCTTT. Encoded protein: CASSRRLNTEAFF. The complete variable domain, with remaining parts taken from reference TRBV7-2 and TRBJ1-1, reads GAGVSQSPSNKVTEKGKDVELRCDPISGHTALYWYRQSLGQGLEFLIYFQGNSAPDKSGLPSDRFSAERTGGSVSTLTIQRTQQEDSAVYLCASSRRLNTEAFFGQGTRLTVV.

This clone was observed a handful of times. The CDR3 region has the DNA TGTGCCACCGATGACAGGGGGTTCGGAGGCACTGAAGCTTTCTTT. This sequence encodes CATDDRGFGGTEAFF. The chain couples TRBV19 to TRBJ1-1; TRBD1 agrees at 9 bases. The CDR3 extends over 15 amino acids. Germline CDR1 LNHDA, CDR2 SQIVND (reference sequence). V lost 10 bases, J lost 4 bases, and 13 bases stayed unmatched. The whole variable domain, remainder taken from reference TRBV19 and TRBJ1-1, is DGGITQSPKYLFRKEGQNVTLSCEQNLNHDAMYWYRQDPGQGLRLIYYSQIVNDFQKGDIAEGYSVSREKKESFPLTVTSAQKNPTAFYLCATDDRGFGGTEAFFGQGTRLTVV.

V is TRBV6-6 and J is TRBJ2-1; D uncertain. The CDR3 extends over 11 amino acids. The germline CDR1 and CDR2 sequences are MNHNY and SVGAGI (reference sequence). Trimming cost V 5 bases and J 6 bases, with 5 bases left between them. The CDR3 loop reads CASSPFNEQFF. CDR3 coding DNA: TGTGCCAGCAGTCCCTTCAATGAGCAGTTCTTC.

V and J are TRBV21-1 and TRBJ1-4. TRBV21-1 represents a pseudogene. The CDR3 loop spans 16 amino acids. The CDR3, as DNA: TGTGCCAGCAGCAAGGCAACCGGAGGAACTAATGAAAAACTGTTTTTT. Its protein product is CASSKATGGTNEKLFF.

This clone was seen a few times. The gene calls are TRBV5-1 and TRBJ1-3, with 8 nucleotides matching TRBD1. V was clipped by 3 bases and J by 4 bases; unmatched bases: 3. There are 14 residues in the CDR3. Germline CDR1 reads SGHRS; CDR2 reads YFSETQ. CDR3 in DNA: TGCGCCAGCAGCTCGACAGGGGCAGGAAACACCATATATTTT. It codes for CASSSTGAGNTIYF.

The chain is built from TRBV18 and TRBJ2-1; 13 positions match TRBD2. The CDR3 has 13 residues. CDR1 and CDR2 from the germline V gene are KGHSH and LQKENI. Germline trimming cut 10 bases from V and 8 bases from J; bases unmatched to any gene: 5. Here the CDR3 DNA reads TGTGCCACCGGGACTAGCGGGACGGATGAGCAGTTCTTC. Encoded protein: CATGTSGTDEQFF.

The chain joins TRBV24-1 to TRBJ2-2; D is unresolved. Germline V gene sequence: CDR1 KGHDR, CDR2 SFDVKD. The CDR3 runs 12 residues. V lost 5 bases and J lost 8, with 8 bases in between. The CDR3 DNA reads TGTGCCACCAGTGGTAATAAGGGGGAGCTGTTTTTT. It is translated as CATSGNKGELFF.

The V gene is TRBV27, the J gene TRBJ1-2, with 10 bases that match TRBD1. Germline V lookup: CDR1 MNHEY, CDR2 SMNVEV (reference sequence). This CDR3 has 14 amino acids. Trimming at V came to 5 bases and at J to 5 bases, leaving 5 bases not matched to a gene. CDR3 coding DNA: TGTGCCAGCAGTACCCGACAGGGGGCGTATGGCTACACCTTC. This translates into CASSTRQGAYGYTF.

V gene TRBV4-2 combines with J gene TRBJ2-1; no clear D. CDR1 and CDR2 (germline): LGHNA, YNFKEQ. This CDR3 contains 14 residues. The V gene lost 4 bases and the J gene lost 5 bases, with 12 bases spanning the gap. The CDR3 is CASSLVLQNNEQFF. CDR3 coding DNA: TGTGCCAGCAGCCTCGTACTACAGAACAATGAGCAGTTCTTC.

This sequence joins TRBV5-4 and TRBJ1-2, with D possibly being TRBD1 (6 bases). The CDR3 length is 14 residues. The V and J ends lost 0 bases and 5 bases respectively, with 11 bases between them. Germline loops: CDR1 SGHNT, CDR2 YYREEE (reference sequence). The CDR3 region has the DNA TGTGCCAGCAGCTTGGTGGGGGGCGGGTATGGCTACACCTTC. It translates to CASSLVGGGYGYTF.

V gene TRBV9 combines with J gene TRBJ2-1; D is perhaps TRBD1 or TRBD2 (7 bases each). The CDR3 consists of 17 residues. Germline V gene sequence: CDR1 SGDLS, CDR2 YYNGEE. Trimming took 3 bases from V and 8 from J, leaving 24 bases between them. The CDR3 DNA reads TGTGCCAGCAGCGCCGACCCCCAGGGGGGGCTGAGGGATGAGCAGTTCTTC. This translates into CASSADPQGGLRDEQFF.

The CDR3 sequence: CATSDAQHTGELFF. CDR3 in DNA: TGTGCCACCAGTGATGCCCAGCACACCGGGGAGCTGTTTTTT. V is TRBV24-1 and J is TRBJ2-2; D unclear. This CDR3 contains 14 residues. V was pared by 3 bases and J by 3 bases, with 7 bases between. Germline CDR1 and CDR2: KGHDR and SFDVKD.

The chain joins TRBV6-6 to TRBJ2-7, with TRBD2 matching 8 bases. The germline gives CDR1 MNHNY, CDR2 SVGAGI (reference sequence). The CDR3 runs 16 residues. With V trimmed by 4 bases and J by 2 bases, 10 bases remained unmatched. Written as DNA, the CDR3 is TGTGCCAGCAGTTGGGGGGCGAGCGGGGGAACCTACGAGCAGTACGTC. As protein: CASSWGASGGTYEQYV.

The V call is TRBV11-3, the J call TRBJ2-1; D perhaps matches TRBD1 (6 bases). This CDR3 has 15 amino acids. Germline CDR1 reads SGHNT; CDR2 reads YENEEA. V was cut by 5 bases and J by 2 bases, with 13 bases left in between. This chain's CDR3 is CASSPPGTPYNEQFF. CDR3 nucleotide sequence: TGTGCCAGCAGCCCGCCCGGGACACCCTACAATGAGCAGTTCTTC. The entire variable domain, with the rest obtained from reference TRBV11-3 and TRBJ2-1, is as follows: EAGVVQSPRYKIIEKKQPVAFWCNPISGHNTLYWYLQNLGQGPELLIRYENEEAVDDSQLPKDRFSAERLKGVDSTLKIQPAELGDSAVYLCASSPPGTPYNEQFFGPGTRLTVL.